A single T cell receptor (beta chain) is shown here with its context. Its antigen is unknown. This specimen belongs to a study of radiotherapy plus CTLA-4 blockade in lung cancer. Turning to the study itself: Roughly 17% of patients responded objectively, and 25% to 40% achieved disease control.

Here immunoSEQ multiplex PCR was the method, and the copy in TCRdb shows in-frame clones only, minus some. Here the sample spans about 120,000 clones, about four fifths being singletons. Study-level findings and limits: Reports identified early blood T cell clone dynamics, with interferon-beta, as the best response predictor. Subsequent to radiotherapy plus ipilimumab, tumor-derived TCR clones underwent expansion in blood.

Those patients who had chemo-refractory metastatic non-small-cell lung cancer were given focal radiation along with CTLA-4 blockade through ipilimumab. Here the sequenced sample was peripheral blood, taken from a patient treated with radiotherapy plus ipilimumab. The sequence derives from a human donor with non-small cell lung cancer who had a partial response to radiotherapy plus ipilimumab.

As DNA, the CDR3 is TGTGCCAGCAGTGAATTTCCCGGCAGCGCTAACTATGGCTACACCTTC. Its translation: CASSEFPGSANYGYTF. The V gene is TRBV2, the J gene TRBJ1-2, with D uncertain. The V gene lost 2 bases and the J gene lost 0 bases, with 13 bases spanning the gap. This CDR3 has 16 amino acids. CDR1 SNHLY and CDR2 FYNNEI come from the germline V gene. Filled out from reference TRBV2 and TRBJ1-2, the complete variable domain reads EPEVTQTPSHQVTQMGQEVILRCVPISNHLYFYWYRQILGQKVEFLVSFYNNEISEKSEIFDDQFSVERPDGSNFTLKIRSTKLEDSAMYFCASSEFPGSANYGYTFGSGTRLTVV.